This T cell receptor (beta chain) was documented in a study of radiotherapy plus CTLA-4 blockade in lung cancer. Findings and limits, study-wide: Clones of tumor-derived TCRs expanded in blood after radiotherapy plus ipilimumab.

V lost 6 bases to trimming and J lost 3 bases, with 13 bases between them. The CDR3 contains 14 residues. Germline CDR1 reads SEHNR; CDR2 reads FQNEAQ (reference sequence). Measured with immunoSEQ multiplex PCR; TCRdb has only the in-frame clones, and not every one. The sample contains about 62,000 clones, around 69% of which appear only once. As regards this clone: Its specificity is unknown.

The source was peripheral blood, collected from a patient treated with radiotherapy plus ipilimumab. This TCR derives from a human donor with non-small cell lung cancer who had a complete response to radiotherapy plus ipilimumab. The rearrangement links TRBV7-9 to TRBJ2-3; weak D call: TRBD2 (6 bases). The CDR3 spells CASSPTGVTDTQYF. For the CDR3, the DNA is TGTGCCAGCAGTCCCACGGGAGTAACAGATACGCAGTATTTT.